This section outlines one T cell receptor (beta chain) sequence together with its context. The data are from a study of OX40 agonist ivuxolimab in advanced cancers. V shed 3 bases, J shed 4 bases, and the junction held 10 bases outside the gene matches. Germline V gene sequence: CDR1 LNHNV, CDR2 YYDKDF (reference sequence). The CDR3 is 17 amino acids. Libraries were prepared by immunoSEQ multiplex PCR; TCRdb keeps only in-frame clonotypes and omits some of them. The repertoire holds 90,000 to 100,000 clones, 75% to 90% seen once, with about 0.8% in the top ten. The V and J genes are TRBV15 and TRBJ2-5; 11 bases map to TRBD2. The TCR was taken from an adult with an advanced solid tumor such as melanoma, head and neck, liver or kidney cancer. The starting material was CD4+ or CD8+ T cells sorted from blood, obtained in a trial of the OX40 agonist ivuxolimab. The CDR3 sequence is CATSRGGTSGSPETQYF. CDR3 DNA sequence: TGTGCCACCAGCAGGGGGGGGACTAGCGGATCCCCAGAGACCCAGTACTTC.